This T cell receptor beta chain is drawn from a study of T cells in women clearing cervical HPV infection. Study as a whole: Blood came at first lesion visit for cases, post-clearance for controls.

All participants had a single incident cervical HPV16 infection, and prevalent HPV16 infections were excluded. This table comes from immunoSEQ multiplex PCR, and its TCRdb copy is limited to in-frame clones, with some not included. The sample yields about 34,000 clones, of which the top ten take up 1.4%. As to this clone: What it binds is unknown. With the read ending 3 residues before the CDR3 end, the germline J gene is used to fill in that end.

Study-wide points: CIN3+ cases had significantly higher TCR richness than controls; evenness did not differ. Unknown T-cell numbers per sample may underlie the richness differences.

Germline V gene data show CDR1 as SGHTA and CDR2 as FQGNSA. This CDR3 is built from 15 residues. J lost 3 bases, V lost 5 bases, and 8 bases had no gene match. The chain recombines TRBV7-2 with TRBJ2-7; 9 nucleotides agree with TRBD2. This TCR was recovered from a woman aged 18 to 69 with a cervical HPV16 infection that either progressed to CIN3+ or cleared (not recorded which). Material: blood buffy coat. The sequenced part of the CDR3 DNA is TGTGCCAGCAGCGGAGGGACTAGCCGACGCTACGAG. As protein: CASSGGTSRRYE. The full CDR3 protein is CASSGGTSRRYEQYF.